Following are 17 T cell receptor beta chains from one sample sequenced in a study of blood T cells in healthy people across ages. Then a second PCR, running roughly 7 to 11 cycles, was carried out with a sample-barcoded 5' primer and a J-beta primer mix. TCRdb analysed the 5' RACE reads with MiXCR anew, one entry per CDR3 protein. The table shows over 750,000 distinct CDR3 sequences, with around a quarter occurring only once. These sequences were also reported in another study, on T cells of mothers and their children.

The sample taken for sequencing was blood. Receptors originate from a boy aged 5-17 years in good health.

The genes are TRBV27 and TRBJ1-1; a weak D match, TRBD1 (5 bases). V dropped 8 bases and J dropped 4 bases, with 11 bases sitting between them. Germline-derived CDR1 and CDR2 are MNHEY and SMNVEV (reference sequence). This CDR3 region has 12 residues. This CDR3 is CASAGGTTEAFF. The CDR3, as DNA: TGTGCCAGCGCAGGAGGGACCACTGAAGCTTTCTTT.

This sequence joins TRBV5-1 and TRBJ2-5; D is ambiguous. The CDR3 totals 14 residues. CDR1 is SGHRS and CDR2 is YFSETQ in the germline V gene. Trimming removed 3 bases at V and 1 base at J, with 10 bases between. CDR3 sequence (DNA): TGCGCCAGCAGCTATGCATCTGCCCAAGAGACCCAGTACTTC. Its translation is CASSYASAQETQYF. Drawing the rest from reference TRBV5-1 and TRBJ2-5, the complete variable domain is KAGVTQTPRYLIKTRGQQVTLSCSPISGHRSVSWYQQTPGQGLQFLFEYFSETQRNKGNFPGRFSGRQFSNSRSEMNVSTLELGDSALYLCASSYASAQETQYFGPGTRLLVL.

This clonotype appeared a few times. V gene TRBV6-5 combines with J gene TRBJ2-5; TRBD2 matches 8 bases. The DNA matches TRBJ2-1 better at its end, which makes the J call doubtful. This CDR3 is 14 amino acids long. Per the germline V gene, CDR1 is MNHEY and CDR2 is SVGAGI. CDR3 amino acids: CASSFGGGFNEQFF. In nucleotides, the CDR3 is TGTGCCAGCAGTTTCGGCGGGGGGTTCAATGAGCAGTTCTTC.

This clonotype appeared a few times. V usage is TRBV6-1 and J usage is TRBJ1-5, with D perhaps matching TRBD1 (5 bases). Deletions cut 6 bases from V and 0 bases from J, with 15 bases between. The CDR3 has 16 residues. From germline, CDR1 is MNHNS and CDR2 SASEGT. In DNA, the CDR3 is TGTGCCAGCAGACGCCGCGGAGGGGATAGCAATCAGCCCCAGCATTTT. Translating gives CASRRRGGDSNQPQHF.

This clonotype turned up a few times. This sequence joins TRBV15 and TRBJ2-3; D remains unclear. V was clipped by 3 bases and J by 5 bases, with 6 bases between them. Looked up from germline, CDR1 is LNHNV and CDR2 is YYDKDF (reference sequence). The CDR3 consists of 12 residues. In DNA, the CDR3 is TGTGCCACCAGCAGGTTAGGAGATACGCAGTATTTT. It specifies CATSRLGDTQYF.

The table lists this clonotype with a few counts. This chain uses TRBV7-9 with TRBJ2-1; 8 bases are a match to TRBD2. With 5 bases clipped from V and 8 bases from J, the junction kept 2 bases outside the gene matches. This CDR3 contains 12 residues. Germline V gene data show CDR1 as SEHNR and CDR2 as FQNEAQ (reference sequence). Here the CDR3 reads CASSQAGDEQFF. CDR3 nucleotides: TGTGCCAGCAGCCAAGCGGGGGATGAGCAGTTCTTC.

This clonotype was seen once. V gene TRBV20-1 combines with J gene TRBJ2-5, with TRBD2 matching 7 bases. The CDR3 spans 13 residues. V lost 5 bases to trimming and J lost 4 bases; unmatched junction nucleotides: 7. CDR1 is DFQATT and CDR2 is SNEGSKA in the germline V gene (reference sequence). The CDR3 loop reads CSAWTGGGETQYF. The CDR3 nucleotides read TGCAGTGCTTGGACCGGCGGGGGAGAGACCCAGTACTTC.

The rearrangement joins TRBV20-1 to TRBJ2-5; D perhaps matches TRBD2 (7 bases). The length of the CDR3 is 14 residues. Germline loops: CDR1 DFQATT, CDR2 SNEGSKA (reference sequence). Trimming cost V 5 bases and J 9 bases, with 22 bases left between them. DNA of the CDR3: TGCAGTGCTCTCCGGGGGCCAGAGGGAGGGGCCCAGTACTTC. Translation: CSALRGPEGGAQYF.

The chain links TRBV15 to TRBJ2-7; D might be TRBD2 (5 bases). This CDR3 comprises 15 residues. The V gene's germline CDR1 is LNHNV and CDR2 YYDKDF (reference sequence). V shed 0 bases and J shed 6 bases, with 15 bases lying between them. The CDR3 here is CATSRDGWGASEQYF. For the CDR3, the DNA is TGTGCCACCAGCAGAGATGGTTGGGGAGCTAGCGAGCAGTACTTC.

The chain recombines TRBV5-5 with TRBJ2-4; 10 positions match TRBD2. Unmatched junction bases numbered 9, after V lost 0 bases and J lost 6 bases. CDR1 SGHKS and CDR2 YYEKEE come from the germline V gene (reference sequence). The CDR3 is 17 amino acids. The CDR3 DNA sequence: TGTGCCAGCAGCTTGGAGCTAGCGGGGGACCGCGGAAACATTCAGTACTTC. Translating it yields CASSLELAGDRGNIQYF.

This clonotype was seen more than once but under ten times. The rearrangement uses TRBV7-2 and TRBJ2-5, with unresolved D. Germline CDR1 SGHTA, CDR2 FQGNSA. CDR3 length: 13 amino acids. The germline V and J ends were trimmed by 5 bases and 5 bases, with 12 bases remaining between them. CDR3 in amino acids: CASSPRWFETQYF. For the CDR3, the DNA is TGTGCCAGCAGCCCCCGGTGGTTCGAGACCCAGTACTTC.

The gene calls are TRBV7-8 and TRBJ2-7; D is possibly TRBD1 or TRBD2 (5 bases each). Between the trimmed V and J ends, which lost 5 bases and 4 bases, there was a span of 12 bases. The germline CDR1 and CDR2 sequences are SGHVS and FQNEAQ. This CDR3 spans 13 amino acids. This CDR3 is CASSPGAQYEQYF. The CDR3 DNA follows: TGTGCCAGCAGCCCCGGGGCTCAGTACGAGCAGTACTTC.

This chain joins TRBV25-1 and TRBJ2-7; D tentatively fits TRBD1 or TRBD2 (6 bases each). This CDR3 comprises 18 residues. Trimming left V 0 bases short and J 3 bases short, with 21 bases between. In germline, CDR1 is MGHDK, CDR2 SYGVNS. This CDR3 is CASSEYSNAQRGVYEQYF. The CDR3 coding sequence is TGTGCCAGCAGTGAATATTCTAACGCCCAAAGGGGGGTCTACGAGCAGTACTTC.

This clonotype appeared a few times. This chain links TRBV18 with TRBJ2-1; the match to TRBD2 covers 10 bases. After removal of 9 bases from V and 1 base from J, the junction contained 6 bases not matched to a gene. Per germline, CDR1 KGHSH and CDR2 LQKENI. The CDR3 runs to 15 residues. As DNA, the CDR3 is TGTGCCAGTTCAGAGCGGGAGGGTTCCTACAATGAGCAGTTCTTC. The encoded protein is CASSEREGSYNEQFF.

This clonotype has more than one count but fewer than ten. The chain links TRBV29-1 to TRBJ2-5; D is unclear. Germline loops: CDR1 SQVTM, CDR2 ANQGSEA. Trimming removed 1 base at V and 1 base at J, with 10 bases between. This CDR3 contains 14 residues. CDR3 in amino acids: CSVEGAHLQETQYF. The CDR3 DNA follows: TGCAGCGTTGAAGGGGCGCACCTCCAAGAGACCCAGTACTTC.

This clonotype was detected a few times. Its ends do not fully match the called genes, so a read error is possible. The CDR3 here is CVSSPNDGSSPEQYF. CDR3 nucleotides: TGTGTCAGCTCACCCAACGACGGGTCCTCTCCCGAGCAGTACTTC. The V gene is TRBV18, the J gene TRBJ2-5; no definite D call. The J call is doubtful: the DNA matches TRBJ2-7 better. Germline CDR1 is KGHSH and CDR2 is LQKENI. CDR3 length: 15 residues.

In this sample, this clonotype turned up a few times. V and J are TRBV7-9 and TRBJ1-1; 8 bases align to TRBD1. Looked up from germline, CDR1 is SEHNR and CDR2 is FQNEAQ (reference sequence). The trim removed 2 bases at V and 5 bases at J, leaving 4 bases unmatched. The CDR3 length is 14 residues. The CDR3 protein is CASSLYRGETEAFF. For the CDR3, the DNA is TGTGCCAGCAGCTTATACAGGGGGGAGACTGAAGCTTTCTTT. The complete variable domain, with remaining parts taken from reference TRBV7-9 and TRBJ1-1, reads DTGVSQNPRHKITKRGQNVTFRCDPISEHNRLYWYRQTLGQGPEFLTYFQNEAQLEKSRLLSDRFSAERPKGSFSTLEIQRTEQGDSAMYLCASSLYRGETEAFFGQGTRLTVV.